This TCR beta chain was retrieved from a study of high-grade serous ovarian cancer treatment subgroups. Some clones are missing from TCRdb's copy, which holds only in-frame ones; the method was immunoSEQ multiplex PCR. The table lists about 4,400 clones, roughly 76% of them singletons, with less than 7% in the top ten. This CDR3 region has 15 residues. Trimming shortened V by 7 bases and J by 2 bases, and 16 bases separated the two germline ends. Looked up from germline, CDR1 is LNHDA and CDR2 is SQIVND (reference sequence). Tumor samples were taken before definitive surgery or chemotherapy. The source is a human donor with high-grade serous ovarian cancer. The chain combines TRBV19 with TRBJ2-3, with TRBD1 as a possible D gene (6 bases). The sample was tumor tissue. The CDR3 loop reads CASTRPGDPTDTQYF. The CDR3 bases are TGTGCCAGTACAAGGCCAGGGGATCCCACAGATACGCAGTATTTT.